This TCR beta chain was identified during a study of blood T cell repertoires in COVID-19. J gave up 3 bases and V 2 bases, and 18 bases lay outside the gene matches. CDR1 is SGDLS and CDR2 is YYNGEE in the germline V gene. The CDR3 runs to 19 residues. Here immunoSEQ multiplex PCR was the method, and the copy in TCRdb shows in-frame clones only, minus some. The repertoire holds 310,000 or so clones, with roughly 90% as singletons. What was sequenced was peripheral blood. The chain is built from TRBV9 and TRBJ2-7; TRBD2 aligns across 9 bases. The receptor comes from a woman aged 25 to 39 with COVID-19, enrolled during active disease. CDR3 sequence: CASSVSSGASGLAGYEQYF. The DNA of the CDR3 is TGTGCCAGCAGCGTTAGTTCCGGGGCATCGGGACTAGCAGGCTACGAGCAGTACTTC.